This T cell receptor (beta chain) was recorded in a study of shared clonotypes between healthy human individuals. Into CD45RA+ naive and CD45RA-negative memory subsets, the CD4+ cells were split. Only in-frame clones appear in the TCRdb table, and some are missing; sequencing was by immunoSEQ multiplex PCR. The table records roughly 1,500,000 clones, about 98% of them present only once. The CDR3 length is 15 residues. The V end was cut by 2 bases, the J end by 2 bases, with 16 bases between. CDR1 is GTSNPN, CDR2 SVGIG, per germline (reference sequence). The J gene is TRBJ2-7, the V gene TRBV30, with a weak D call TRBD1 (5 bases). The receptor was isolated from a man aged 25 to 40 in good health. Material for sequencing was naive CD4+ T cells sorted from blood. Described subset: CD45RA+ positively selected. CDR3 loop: CAWSLWGRKAYEQYF. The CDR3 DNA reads TGTGCCTGGAGTCTCTGGGGCAGAAAGGCCTACGAGCAGTACTTC.